This paragraph reports one T cell receptor (beta chain). These data come from a study of blood T cell repertoires in COVID-19. V lost 6 bases, J lost 4 bases, and 15 bases stayed unmatched. This CDR3 is built from 17 residues. In germline, CDR1 is MNHEY, CDR2 SMNVEV (reference sequence). Profiling relied on immunoSEQ multiplex PCR, and the TCRdb table lists in-frame clones only, not all of them. Among under 500,000 clones listed, 87% were seen once. The chain carries TRBV27 and TRBJ1-2, with 9 nucleotides matching TRBD1. This receptor was obtained from a woman under 30 with acute COVID-19. The sequenced sample consisted of PBMCs or T cells enriched from blood (not recorded which). The CDR3 DNA follows: TGTGCCAGCAGACGCCTCCTCCGGGACAGGGAGGGCTATGGCTACACCTTC. It is translated as CASRRLLRDREGYGYTF.